This paragraph covers one TCR beta chain sequence. This specimen belongs to a study of technical replicates of blood from several donors. TCRdb's copy holds only in-frame clones and misses some; the assay was immunoSEQ multiplex PCR. The sample holds about 80,000 clones, 95% to 98% seen once. V was cut by 3 bases and J by 3 bases, with 16 bases left in between. The CDR3 is made up of 16 amino acids. Germline CDR1 reads SGDLS; CDR2 reads YYNGEE. The material sequenced was T cells isolated from PBMCs. V gene TRBV9 combines with J gene TRBJ2-4, with D possibly TRBD1 on 5 matching bases. The origin of this receptor is a human donor in good health. The CDR3 spells CASSDGGDRGKNIQYF. CDR3 in DNA: TGTGCCAGCAGCGATGGTGGGGATAGGGGCAAAAACATTCAGTACTTC.